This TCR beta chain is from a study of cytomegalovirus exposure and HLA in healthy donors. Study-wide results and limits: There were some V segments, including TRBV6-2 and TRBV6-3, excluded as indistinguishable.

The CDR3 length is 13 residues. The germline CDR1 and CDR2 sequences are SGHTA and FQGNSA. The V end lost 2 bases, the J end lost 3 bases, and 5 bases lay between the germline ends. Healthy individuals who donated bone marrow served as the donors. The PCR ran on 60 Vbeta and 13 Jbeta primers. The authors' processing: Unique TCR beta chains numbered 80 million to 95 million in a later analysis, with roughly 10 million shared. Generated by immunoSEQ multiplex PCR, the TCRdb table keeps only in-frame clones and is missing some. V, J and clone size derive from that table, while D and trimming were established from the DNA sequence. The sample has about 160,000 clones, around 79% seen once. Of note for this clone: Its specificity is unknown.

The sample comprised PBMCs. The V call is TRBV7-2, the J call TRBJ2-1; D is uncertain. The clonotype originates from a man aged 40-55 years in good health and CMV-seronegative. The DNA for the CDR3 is TGTGCCAGCAGCTTACCAGACTACAATGAGCAGTTCTTC. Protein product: CASSLPDYNEQFF.